The 5 T cell receptor beta chains below come from one sample, sequenced in a study of T cell responses to AZD1222 COVID-19 vaccine. Here immunoSEQ multiplex PCR was the method, and the copy in TCRdb shows in-frame clones only, minus some. The table shows some 130,000 clones, with roughly 93% occurring only once. The source was peripheral blood, collected 28 days after the second AZD1222 dose. All receptors come from an adult who received the AZD1222 COVID-19 vaccine.

The rearrangement uses TRBV9 and TRBJ1-6; tentative D call: TRBD1 (5 bases). This CDR3 spans 12 amino acids. The V gene's germline CDR1 is SGDLS and CDR2 YYNGEE. V lost 7 bases to trimming and J lost 11 bases, with 13 bases between them. CDR3 amino acids: CASGGESTPLHF. CDR3 nucleotides: TGTGCCAGCGGGGGGGAGTCTACACCCCTCCACTTT. The variable domain in full, completed from reference TRBV9 and TRBJ1-6, reads DSGVTQTPKHLITATGQRVTLRCSPRSGDLSVYWYQQSLDQGLQFLIQYYNGEERAKGNILERFSAQQFPDLHSELNLSSLELGDSALYFCASGGESTPLHFGNGTRLTVT.

This rearrangement joins TRBV19 to TRBJ1-1, with D maybe TRBD1 (5 bases). V was clipped by 7 bases and J by 4 bases, with 13 bases between them. Germline CDR1 reads LNHDA; CDR2 reads SQIVND (reference sequence). The CDR3 spans 13 residues. In nucleotides, the CDR3 is TGTGCCAGTATCGGGAAGGGGAGCACTGAAGCTTTCTTT. Amino acid sequence: CASIGKGSTEAFF.

This clone was picked up one time. The V and J genes are TRBV6-5 and TRBJ2-4, with D hard to call. This CDR3 region has 14 residues. Deletions cut 4 bases from V and 0 bases from J, with 7 bases between. Germline CDR1 is MNHEY and CDR2 is SVGAGI. In DNA form, the CDR3 reads TGTGCCAGCAGTTCCGGAACAGCCAAAAACATTCAGTACTTC. Its translation: CASSSGTAKNIQYF.

This clone was recorded only once. The chain combines TRBV19 with TRBJ1-6; a weak D match, TRBD1 (5 bases). The CDR3 covers 15 residues. Deletions cut 3 bases from V and 9 bases from J, with 15 bases between. The V gene's germline CDR1 is LNHDA and CDR2 SQIVND (reference sequence). CDR3 DNA: TGTGCCAGTAGTATTAGTGGGACGATTCCTTCACCCCTCCACTTT. Its protein product is CASSISGTIPSPLHF.

In its sample, this clone was seen once. The chain joins TRBV7-3 to TRBJ1-6; the D gene is possibly TRBD1 (5 bases). Germline V CDR1 and CDR2: SGHTA, FQGTGA. The CDR3 covers 15 residues. Trimming took 5 bases from V and 8 from J, leaving 16 bases between them. CDR3 coding DNA: TGTGCCAGCAGCCAAGGGCCAGGGTGGGATTCACCCCTCCACTTT. As protein: CASSQGPGWDSPLHF.